The 5 T cell receptor beta chains below were found in one sample sequenced in a study of blood T cell repertoires in COVID-19. Measured with immunoSEQ multiplex PCR; TCRdb has only the in-frame clones, and not every one. The sample holds 220,000 or so clones, more than 70% seen once. Sequenced: PBMCs or T cells enriched from blood (not recorded which). All receptors come from a woman aged 45-65 years who had recovered from COVID-19.

The V call is TRBV4-3, the J call TRBJ2-5; 9 bases align to TRBD2. V was clipped by 2 bases and J by 4 bases; unmatched bases: 5. Germline V lookup: CDR1 LGHNA, CDR2 YSLEER. The CDR3 length is 15 residues. Here the CDR3 reads CASSQSLAGRETQYF. The CDR3 coding sequence is TGCGCCAGCAGCCAAAGTCTAGCGGGGAGAGAGACCCAGTACTTC.

This clone was observed a handful of times. The chain uses TRBV6-2 or TRBV6-3 and TRBJ2-7, with 9 positions matching TRBD1. The J segment lost 1 base and the V segment lost 4 bases, leaving 2 bases of the junction unmatched. The CDR3 length is 14 residues. The germline V gene has CDR1 MNHEY and CDR2 SVGEGT. The CDR3 sequence: CASSSGTGSYEQYF. For the CDR3, the DNA is TGTGCCAGCAGTTCCGGGACAGGGTCCTACGAGCAGTACTTC.

The chain employs TRBV6-5 and TRBJ1-3; TRBD1 aligns across 9 bases. In germline, CDR1 is MNHEY, CDR2 SVGAGI. After removal of 6 bases from V and 0 bases from J, the junction contained 3 bases not matched to a gene. This CDR3 has 15 amino acids. The CDR3 spells CASRVTGGSGNTIYF. Here the CDR3 DNA reads TGTGCCAGCAGAGTGACAGGGGGCTCTGGAAACACCATATATTTT.

This chain connects TRBV4-3 to TRBJ2-5; 14 bases are a match to TRBD2. The junction had 12 bases not matched to a gene; V was cut back by 1 base and J by 5 bases. Germline-derived CDR1 and CDR2 are LGHNA and YSLEER. This CDR3 spans 19 amino acids. The CDR3 coding sequence is TGCGCCAGCAGCCAAGGGGGACTAGCGGGAGTCCGGGGGATTGAGACCCAGTACTTC. This gives the protein CASSQGGLAGVRGIETQYF.

The V call is TRBV28, the J call TRBJ1-1; the D is unclear. From germline, CDR1 is MDHEN and CDR2 SYDVKM. V lost 6 bases to trimming and J lost 2 bases, with 13 bases between them. The CDR3 has 14 amino acids. The DNA of the CDR3 is TGTGCCAGCAGCCTCCCCCGGGGAAACACTGAAGCTTTCTTT. Protein product: CASSLPRGNTEAFF.